A single sample is the source of the 14 T cell receptor beta chains below, sequenced in a study of T cell responses to AZD1222 COVID-19 vaccine. The method was immunoSEQ multiplex PCR; TCRdb's version includes in-frame clones alone and lacks a portion of them. Here the sample spans 100,000 or so clones, 89% being singletons. Here the sequenced sample was peripheral blood, taken 28 days after the second AZD1222 dose. These receptors all stem from an adult who received the AZD1222 COVID-19 vaccine.

The count of this clone is one. This chain uses TRBV7-2 with TRBJ1-2; no clear D. Per the germline V gene, CDR1 is SGHTA and CDR2 is FQGNSA. V gave up 3 bases and J gave up 1 base, with 9 bases separating them. This CDR3 has 14 amino acids. The CDR3 nucleotides are TGTGCCAGCAGCTTCTCGCAGAATAACTATGGCTACACCTTC. Protein product: CASSFSQNNYGYTF.

V usage is TRBV14 and J usage is TRBJ1-1; a possible D gene is TRBD1 (5 bases). V lost 4 bases, J lost 7 bases, and 13 bases lay in between. Germline V CDR1 and CDR2: SGHDN, FVKESK. The CDR3 is 13 residues long. CDR3 bases: TGTGCCAGCAGCCTAAGCGCAGGGAATGAAGCTTTCTTT. Translated: CASSLSAGNEAFF.

V and J are TRBV10-3 and TRBJ1-1; D remains unclear. CDR1 ENHRY and CDR2 SYGVKD come from the germline V gene. Trimming stripped 7 bases from V and 3 bases from J, with 12 bases between. The CDR3 length is 13 residues. In DNA, the CDR3 is TGTGCCATCACGGGCACCCTGGACACTGAAGCTTTCTTT. It is translated as CAITGTLDTEAFF.

CDR3 loop: CASSWAGGGEKLFF. CDR3 in DNA: TGTGCCAGCAGCTGGGCAGGGGGAGGCGAAAAACTGTTTTTT. The gene calls are TRBV5-4 and TRBJ1-4; TRBD1 agrees at 7 bases. CDR3 length equals 14 residues. CDR1 is SGHNT and CDR2 is YYREEE in the germline V gene (reference sequence). V shed 3 bases, J shed 8 bases, and the junction held 7 bases outside the gene matches.

This clone was observed a single time. The chain recombines TRBV2 with TRBJ1-4, with 11 bases matching TRBD1. Germline trimming cut 0 bases from V and 7 bases from J; bases unmatched to any gene: 7. CDR1 is SNHLY, CDR2 FYNNEI, per germline. The CDR3 covers 17 residues. The CDR3 sequence: CASSEAGLGQGGEKLFF. In DNA form, the CDR3 reads TGTGCCAGCAGTGAAGCAGGTTTGGGACAGGGGGGTGAAAAACTGTTTTTT.

This chain joins TRBV27 and TRBJ1-1, with D uncertain. Germline values: CDR1 MNHEY, CDR2 SMNVEV (reference sequence). The CDR3 is 13 amino acids. Trimming stripped 1 base from V and 1 base from J, with 4 bases between. CDR3 in amino acids: CASSLYRNTEAFF. The CDR3 nucleotides are TGTGCCAGCAGTTTATACAGGAACACTGAAGCTTTCTTT.

The rearrangement uses TRBV7-9 and TRBJ2-2; perhaps TRBD1 as D (6 bases). Looked up from germline, CDR1 is SEHNR and CDR2 is FQNEAQ (reference sequence). Trimming shortened V by 5 bases and J by 3 bases, and 19 bases separated the two germline ends. CDR3 length: 17 residues. In DNA form, the CDR3 reads TGTGCCAGCAGCCTACGCAGGTGGGGGCAAGACACCGGGGAGCTGTTTTTT. It yields the protein CASSLRRWGQDTGELFF.

This sequence joins TRBV19 and TRBJ1-2, with 7 bases identical to TRBD1. V dropped 9 bases and J dropped 2; count of bases not matched to a gene: 9. The V gene's germline CDR1 is LNHDA and CDR2 SQIVND (reference sequence). CDR3 size: 14 residues. The CDR3 sequence is CASLGGGLNYGYTF. CDR3 nucleotide sequence: TGTGCCAGCTTGGGAGGGGGCCTAAACTATGGCTACACCTTC.

The genes are TRBV28 and TRBJ1-1; D remains ambiguous. Germline CDR1 reads MDHEN; CDR2 reads SYDVKM. The CDR3 length is 14 residues. Between the trimmed V and J ends, which lost 7 bases and 6 bases, there was a span of 18 bases. CDR3 sequence: CASTSAGSRAEAFF. The CDR3 nucleotides read TGTGCCAGCACCAGTGCCGGGAGTAGGGCTGAAGCTTTCTTT.

The rearrangement links TRBV5-1 to TRBJ2-1; 9 bases fit TRBD2. The CDR3 covers 14 residues. V lost 3 bases, J lost 9 bases, and 7 bases stayed unmatched. CDR1 is SGHRS, CDR2 YFSETQ, per germline. The CDR3 DNA is TGCGCCAGCAGCTCGGCGGGGGGGACGATTGAGCAGTTCTTC. Protein product: CASSSAGGTIEQFF.

This clone was seen only a few times. The chain links TRBV6-2 or TRBV6-3 to TRBJ2-2; TRBD2 agrees at 8 bases. From germline, CDR1 is MNHEY and CDR2 SVGEGT. The CDR3 is 14 residues long. V gave up 5 bases and J gave up 4 bases; unmatched junction bases: 3. Here the CDR3 DNA reads TGTGCCAGCAGTAACGGGGGGGCCACCGGGGAGCTGTTTTTT. Residues: CASSNGGATGELFF.

The CDR3 sequence: CASSQASRGFDTEAFF. The CDR3 coding sequence is TGTGCCAGCAGCCAAGCCTCCCGGGGGTTCGACACTGAAGCTTTCTTT. V and J are TRBV14 and TRBJ1-1; D is perhaps TRBD1 (5 bases). This CDR3 is built from 16 residues. Looked up from germline, CDR1 is SGHDN and CDR2 is FVKESK. V shed 1 base and J shed 3 bases, with 15 bases lying between them.

The chain links TRBV7-9 to TRBJ1-6; 9 bases fit TRBD1. Germline values: CDR1 SEHNR, CDR2 FQNEAQ (reference sequence). This CDR3 region has 15 residues. With V trimmed by 5 bases and J by 9 bases, 8 bases remained unmatched. This CDR3 is CASSPYDRGSSPLHF. CDR3 bases: TGTGCCAGCAGCCCGTACGACAGGGGGAGTTCACCCCTCCACTTT.

V is TRBV15 and J is TRBJ2-4; weak D call: TRBD2 (6 bases). The V gene lost 6 bases and the J gene lost 0 bases, with 12 bases spanning the gap. The CDR3 is 15 residues long. CDR1 is LNHNV and CDR2 is YYDKDF in the germline V gene (reference sequence). CDR3 bases: TGTGCCACCAGGGCGGAGGGTTTAGCCAAAAACATTCAGTACTTC. It yields the protein CATRAEGLAKNIQYF.